These T cell receptor beta chains were read from a single sample in a study of T-cell memory formation after mild COVID-19. TCRdb independently ran MiXCR on the 5' RACE reads; one entry per CDR3 protein. The sample lists about 140,000 distinct CDR3 sequences, about 19% occurring once. The sequencing sample was made of PBMCs or a T cell subset sorted from them (not recorded which). All receptors come from an adult woman who had mild COVID-19 (a few samples of this study predate the infection). Cell type and time point are not known. The CDR3 runs from the conserved cysteine through the conserved F or W. The order of the fields is V gene, CDR3 protein.

V: TRBV2
CDR3: CASSEGQLNYGYTF

V: TRBV15
CDR3: CATSRGQGGGDTQYF

V: TRBV12-3/TRBV12-4
CDR3: CASSSTGNYGYTF

V: TRBV12-3/TRBV12-4
CDR3: CASRPDSQYTQYF

V: TRBV11-2
CDR3: CASSLAGTGVTGELFF

V: TRBV10-3
CDR3: CAISDKDQGYGYTF

V: TRBV20-1
CDR3: CSARVMALGVREQYF

V: TRBV7-6
CDR3: CASNRQGSDTQYF

V: TRBV12-3/TRBV12-4
CDR3: CASSWKGQTFYGYTF

V: TRBV15
CDR3: CATSSSQGSKYTF

V: TRBV20-1
CDR3: CSAKKRGINTGELFF

V: TRBV5-1
CDR3: CASSDNTDTQYF

V: TRBV6-5
CDR3: CASSYSRGQEFF

V: TRBV18
CDR3: CASSPDLTGELGGTEAFF

V: TRBV7-2
CDR3: CASSLMPGGPNEQFF

V: TRBV20-1
CDR3: CSASGNTDTQYF

V: TRBV5-1
CDR3: CASSLQQPYSTDTQYF

V: TRBV12-3/TRBV12-4
CDR3: CASSWTGGTGELFF

V: TRBV12-3/TRBV12-4
CDR3: CASSLSWRDTQYF

V: TRBV5-1
CDR3: CASSRDGPYGYTF

V: TRBV4-1
CDR3: CASSQGAGSYNEQFF

V: TRBV12-3/TRBV12-4
CDR3: CASSLNIPPRRRLEQYF

V: TRBV7-8
CDR3: CASSLGQVGNTEAFF

V: TRBV20-1
CDR3: CSARDPRTRTEAFF

V: TRBV12-3/TRBV12-4
CDR3: CASSGSGSGDIQYF